The clone carrying this TCR beta chain was seen a single time. This CDR3 region has 16 residues. Trimming cost V 7 bases and J 2 bases, with 19 bases left between them. Germline values: CDR1 SGHRS, CDR2 YFSETQ. The data are from a study of blood T cell repertoires in COVID-19. In the study overall: Donors in the United States, Italy and Spain gave samples during acute or convalescent COVID-19. Sample material is recorded as cDNA or gDNA derived from T cells, B-cell-depleted T cells, or PBMCs.

In the original analysis: By means of reference gene primer amplification, nucleated cell counts were estimated. Sequenced by immunoSEQ multiplex PCR; TCRdb stores in-frame clones only, minus some. D and trimming come from the DNA, and the V and J calls and clone size come from that table. The table includes some 130,000 clones, around four fifths detected once. The receptor's source is a man between 35 and 55 years old with active or convalescent COVID-19. Sequencing was carried out using peripheral blood. The chain joins TRBV5-1 to TRBJ1-5; weak D call: TRBD1 (6 bases). The CDR3 spells CASCLDRCGGNQPQHF. The DNA of the CDR3 is TGCGCCAGCTGCCTCGACAGGTGCGGTGGCAATCAGCCCCAGCATTTT.